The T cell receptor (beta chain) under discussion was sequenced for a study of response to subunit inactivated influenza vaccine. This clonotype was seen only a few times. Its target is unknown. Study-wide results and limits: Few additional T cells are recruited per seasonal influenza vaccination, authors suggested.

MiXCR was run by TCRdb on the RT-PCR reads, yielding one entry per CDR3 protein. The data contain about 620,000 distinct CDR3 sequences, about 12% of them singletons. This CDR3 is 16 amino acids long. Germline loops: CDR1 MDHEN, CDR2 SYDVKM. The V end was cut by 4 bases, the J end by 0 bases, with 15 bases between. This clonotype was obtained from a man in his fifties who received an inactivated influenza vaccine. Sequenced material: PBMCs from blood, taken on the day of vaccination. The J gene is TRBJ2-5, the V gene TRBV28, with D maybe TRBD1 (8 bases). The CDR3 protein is CASSSGQGGYQETQYF. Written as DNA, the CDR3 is TGTGCCAGCAGTTCCGGACAGGGAGGGTACCAAGAGACCCAGTACTTC.